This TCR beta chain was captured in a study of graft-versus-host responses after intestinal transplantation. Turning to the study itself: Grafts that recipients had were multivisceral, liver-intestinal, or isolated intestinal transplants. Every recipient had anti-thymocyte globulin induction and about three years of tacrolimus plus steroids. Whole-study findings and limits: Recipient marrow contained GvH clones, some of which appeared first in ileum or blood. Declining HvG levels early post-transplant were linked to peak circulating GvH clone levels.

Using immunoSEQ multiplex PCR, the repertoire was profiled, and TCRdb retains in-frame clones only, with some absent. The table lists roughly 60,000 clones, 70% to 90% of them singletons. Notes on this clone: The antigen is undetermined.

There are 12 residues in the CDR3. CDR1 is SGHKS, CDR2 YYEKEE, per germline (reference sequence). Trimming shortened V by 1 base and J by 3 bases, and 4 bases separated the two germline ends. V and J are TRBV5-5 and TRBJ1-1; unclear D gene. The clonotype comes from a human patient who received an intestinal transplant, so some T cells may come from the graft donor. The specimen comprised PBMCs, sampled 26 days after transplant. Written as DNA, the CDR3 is TGTGCCAGCAGCTTGCCAGACACTGAAGCTTTCTTT. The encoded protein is CASSLPDTEAFF.